The clone carrying this T cell receptor (beta chain) was observed at least ten times. The target antigen is unknown. The observed sequence ends 3 residues before the CDR3 terminus, with the missing tail filled in from the germline J gene. The data derive from a study of T cell clonality in common variable immunodeficiency. CDR1 is SGHNT, CDR2 YYREEE, per germline (reference sequence). The V and J ends lost 4 bases and 4 bases respectively, with 15 bases between them. This CDR3 is 15 amino acids long. Findings and caveats of the study: TCRbeta clonality was increased in CVID versus healthy controls. Compared with controls, CVID subjects had fewer shared TCRbeta clones. The cause of increased CVID clonality remains unclear without subpopulation sequencing. Common variable immunodeficiency TCR beta sequences reportedly had fewer deletions and N-nucleotide insertions.

The method was immunoSEQ multiplex PCR; TCRdb's version includes in-frame clones alone and lacks a portion of them. Singletons are absent from the sample, which has over 35,000 clones. This receptor was obtained from a person aged 18 to 70 in good health. Specimen: peripheral blood mononuclear cells. V and J are TRBV5-4 and TRBJ2-1; TRBD2 might be the D (6 bases). CDR3 amino acids: CASSLGTDPYNEQFF. Incomplete CDR3 DNA: TGTGCCAGCAGCCTCGGGACTGACCCTTACAATGAG.